This T cell receptor beta chain was captured in a study of T cell responses to AZD1222 COVID-19 vaccine. Findings of the study overall: Mapped onto spike, vaccine-associated CD4 TCRs spanned it and were dominant at 160-218 and 743-854.

Trimming at V came to 0 bases and at J to 2 bases, leaving 3 bases not matched to a gene. The CDR3 has 16 amino acids. Germline V gene data show CDR1 as SEHNR and CDR2 as FQNEAQ (reference sequence). Only in-frame clones appear in the TCRdb table, and some are missing; sequencing was by immunoSEQ multiplex PCR. Among more than 85,000 clones, around nine tenths were seen once, and the ten largest hold around a sixth. This clone was found once. Its matching antigen is unknown. The specimen was peripheral blood, collected 28 days after the second AZD1222 dose. The chain couples TRBV7-9 to TRBJ2-3; TRBD1 agrees at 9 bases. The clonotype originates from an adult who received the AZD1222 COVID-19 vaccine. The CDR3 nucleotides read TGTGCCAGCAGCTTAGCAACAGGGGGCAACACAGATACGCAGTATTTT. Protein product: CASSLATGGNTDTQYF.